A selection of T cell receptor beta chains follows, all from one sample in a study of blood T cell repertoires in COVID-19. Some clones are missing from TCRdb's copy, which holds only in-frame ones; the method was immunoSEQ multiplex PCR. The sample lists around 150,000 clones; roughly 87% were seen once. Sequenced: peripheral blood. The receptors were gathered from a woman aged 60 to 75 who had recovered from COVID-19. CDR3s include the opening cysteine and the closing phenylalanine or tryptophan. A D gene is named only where the DNA matches it firmly. Clone size is shown for a subset of rows, as once, few, many or a class of expanded clone.

d_gene	abundance	v_gene	j_gene	CDR3nt	CDR3aa
TRBD1	.	TRBV3-1/TRBV3-2	TRBJ2-2	TGTGCCAGCAGCCAAGATTGGACAGGGCACACCGGGGAGCTGTTTTTT	CASSQDWTGHTGELFF
TRBD2	.	TRBV19	TRBJ2-5	TGTGCCAGTAGTCTAGCGGGGGGAGAGACCCAGTACTTC	CASSLAGGETQYF
TRBD1	.	TRBV5-4	TRBJ1-2	TGTGCCAGCAGCTTGGGCCCAGGGGGACGACTCTTTCGCTACACCTTC	CASSLGPGGRLFRYTF
.	.	TRBV6-2/TRBV6-3	TRBJ1-5	TGTGCCAGCAGTTACGCGGGCGGGGGCAATCAGCCCCAGCATTTT	CASSYAGGGNQPQHF
.	.	TRBV10-3	TRBJ1-5	TGTGCCATCAGTGAGTCGCAGGGTCGCCAGCCCCAGCATTTT	CAISESQGRQPQHF
TRBD1	.	TRBV5-1	TRBJ1-1	TGCGCCAGCAGGACACCGGGACAGACGAACACTGAAGCTTTCTTT	CASRTPGQTNTEAFF
TRBD1	.	TRBV7-8	TRBJ1-2	TGTGCCAGCAGCTTAATGGGACAGGGTGGATATGGCTACACCTTC	CASSLMGQGGYGYTF
TRBD1	once	TRBV27	TRBJ2-5	TGTGCCAGCAGTCTCGATAACAGGGGGCCCATCCAAGAGACCCAGTACTTC	CASSLDNRGPIQETQYF
.	.	TRBV6-6	TRBJ2-2	TGTGCCAGCAGTTCCAGGAACGCGAACACCGGGGAGCTGTTTTTT	CASSSRNANTGELFF
.	.	TRBV7-8	TRBJ1-2	TGTGCCAGCAGCCAAGGGGGGGATGGCTACACCTTC	CASSQGGDGYTF
TRBD1	.	TRBV24-1	TRBJ2-4	TGTGCCACCAGTGACCTCCGGGACAGGACGTCCCAGGTGTATGAGGCCAAAAACATTCAGTACTTC	CATSDLRDRTSQVYEAKNIQYF
.	.	TRBV11-3	TRBJ1-1	TGTGCCAGCAGCTACAGGGAGGGGACTGAAGCTTTCTTT	CASSYREGTEAFF
TRBD1	once	TRBV29-1	TRBJ2-1	TGCAGCGTTGAACCGCAGGACAGGTACAATGAGCAGTTCTTC	CSVEPQDRYNEQFF
.	.	TRBV11-2	TRBJ1-2	TGTGCCAGCAGCTTTAACAGGGATCGTAATGGCTACACCTTC	CASSFNRDRNGYTF
.	.	TRBV5-1	TRBJ1-3	TGCGCCAGCAGCTTGGGGTACAGGGCTTCTGGAAACACCATATATTTT	CASSLGYRASGNTIYF
.	.	TRBV27	TRBJ1-6	TGTGCCAGCAGTCCCCTGGCGGGGTCTAATTCACCCCTCCACTTT	CASSPLAGSNSPLHF
TRBD1	.	TRBV27	TRBJ1-4	TGTGCCAGCAAGACAGGTCCCCAGGGGGATGAAAAACTGTTTTTT	CASKTGPQGDEKLFF
.	.	TRBV1	TRBJ2-7	TGCACCAGCAGCCATCTTCCCCTCGAGCAGTACTTC	CTSSHLPLEQYF
.	.	TRBV5-1	TRBJ1-1	TGCGCCAGCAGCCCCAGTGGGAACACTGAAGCTTTCTTT	CASSPSGNTEAFF
.	.	TRBV10-3	TRBJ1-1	TGTGCCACCTTAATAGGGGGTAACACTGAAGCTTTCTTT	CATLIGGNTEAFF
.	.	TRBV4-1	TRBJ1-4	TGCGCCAGCAGTCAACAGGAACAGGGTGAAAAACTGTTTTTT	CASSQQEQGEKLFF
.	.	TRBV3-1/TRBV3-2	TRBJ1-5	TGTGCCAGCAGCCAATATCCGAGCAATCAGCCCCAGCATTTT	CASSQYPSNQPQHF
.	.	TRBV15	TRBJ2-7	TGTGCCACCAGCAGAGATAGAGGCGGCTCCTACGAGCAGTACTTC	CATSRDRGGSYEQYF
.	.	TRBV5-4	TRBJ2-1	TGTGCCAGCAGCTTGGAAGCAGGGGGGTACAATGAGCAGTTCTTC	CASSLEAGGYNEQFF
.	.	TRBV11-2	TRBJ1-1	TGTGCCAGCAGCTCTGCACAGGGAGGGGCCGGGACTGAAGCTTTCTTT	CASSSAQGGAGTEAFF
.	.	TRBV7-9	TRBJ1-4	TGTGCCAGCAGCTTACGGACAGACCCTAATGAAAAACTGTTTTTT	CASSLRTDPNEKLFF
.	.	TRBV4-3	TRBJ2-3	TGCGCCAGCAGCCAAGGGCTTCCGGGAGCTAGCACAGATACGCAGTATTTT	CASSQGLPGASTDTQYF
.	.	TRBV5-4	TRBJ2-4	TGTGCCAGCAGCTTGGGGGGAGCAGCCAAAAACATTCAGTACTTC	CASSLGGAAKNIQYF
TRBD1	.	TRBV10-3	TRBJ2-4	TGTGCCATCAGTGAGTCCTCGGGACAGAAAAACATTCAGTACTTC	CAISESSGQKNIQYF
TRBD1	.	TRBV28	TRBJ1-1	TGTGCCAGCCTGGACAGGATGACGATGAACACTGAAGCTTTCTTT	CASLDRMTMNTEAFF
.	few	TRBV4-2	TRBJ2-5	TGTGCCAGCAGCCAAGAGGGGCGAGAGACCCAGTACTTC	CASSQEGRETQYF
TRBD1	.	TRBV27	TRBJ1-2	TGTGCCAGCAGTGACAGGACAGGGGGCTTTGGCTACACCTTC	CASSDRTGGFGYTF
TRBD1	.	TRBV7-9	TRBJ1-3	TGTGCCAGCAGCACCCCGACAGGGGGCGGAAACACCATATATTTT	CASSTPTGGGNTIYF
.	.	TRBV7-2	TRBJ2-4	TGTGCCAGCAACCCGAGTCCTCGGGGGGCGCGAGCCAAAAACATTCAGTACTTC	CASNPSPRGARAKNIQYF
.	.	TRBV28	TRBJ2-7	TGTGCCAGCAGTTTACCGACAGCTGGAGAATACGAGCAGTACTTC	CASSLPTAGEYEQYF
TRBD1	.	TRBV9	TRBJ2-7	TGTGCCAGCAGCGGAGGAGGCAACAGGGGCTACGAGCAGTACTTC	CASSGGGNRGYEQYF
TRBD1	.	TRBV7-9	TRBJ1-2	TGTGCCCTCGGAGGACAGGCCTCTAACTATGGCTACACCTTC	CALGGQASNYGYTF
TRBD1	.	TRBV28	TRBJ2-7	TGTGCCAGCAGTCGTGGACAGGTGGGTTACTACGAGCAGTACTTC	CASSRGQVGYYEQYF
TRBD1	.	TRBV5-1	TRBJ2-7	TGCGCCAGCAGCCGACTCGACAGGGGGAGCGAGCAGTACTTC	CASSRLDRGSEQYF
TRBD1	.	TRBV5-1	TRBJ1-4	TGCGCCAGCAGCGGACAGGGGGCGGAAGAAAAACTGTTTTTT	CASSGQGAEEKLFF
TRBD2	.	TRBV19	TRBJ2-1	TGTGCCAGTACCCCGGGGAGGGGAGTATCCTACAATGAGCAGTTCTTC	CASTPGRGVSYNEQFF
.	.	TRBV2	TRBJ1-1	TGTGCCAGAAACAGGGCGATGGACACTGAAGCTTTCTTT	CARNRAMDTEAFF
TRBD1	.	TRBV19	TRBJ1-5	TGTGCCAGTAGTACGGGACAGCTCAATCAGCCCCAGCATTTT	CASSTGQLNQPQHF
.	.	TRBV3-1/TRBV3-2	TRBJ1-1	TGTGCCAGCAGCCAAGAGGGGCAGGGTGAAGCTTTCTTT	CASSQEGQGEAFF
.	.	TRBV5-1	TRBJ2-5	TGCGCCAGCAGCGGGGGTTGGACAGTACAAGAGACCCAGTACTTC	CASSGGWTVQETQYF